This T cell receptor beta chain was identified in a study of cytomegalovirus exposure and HLA in healthy donors. Study in general: Later, an analysis reported that the roughly 120 validation repertoires had used the same platform as the roughly 680 first-cohort repertoires. Study-wide points: The study found most TCR sequences rare, yet found some public TCRs in many donors. The authors listed 180 or so TCR beta chains as cytomegalovirus-associated.

Details on this clone: As yet, its antigen is unknown.

Using immunoSEQ multiplex PCR, the repertoire was profiled, and TCRdb retains in-frame clones only, with some absent. The sample contains some 260,000 clones, less than 90% of which appear only once. Between the trimmed V and J ends, which lost 5 bases and 2 bases, there was a span of 11 bases. The CDR3 extends over 13 amino acids. Per germline, CDR1 SGHRS and CDR2 YFSETQ. This TCR was sampled from a man aged 18 to 35 in good health and CMV-seropositive. V is TRBV5-1 and J is TRBJ2-7; TRBD1 is a possible D gene (5 bases). The sequenced material came from PBMCs. The CDR3 region has the DNA TGCGCCAGCAGAGGGGCCTTTCCCTACGAGCAGTACTTC. It is translated as CASRGAFPYEQYF.